The 11 T cell receptor beta chains below all came from one sample that was sequenced in a study of T cell changes during pregnancy in multiple sclerosis. The data were produced by immunoSEQ multiplex PCR, yet TCRdb's version contains in-frame clones alone and is incomplete. The table has about 94,000 clones, approximately 93% seen once. The sample was peripheral blood, taken after pregnancy. The receptor source for this set is a female donor with multiple sclerosis, enrolled in a pregnancy study.

This clone was detected a few times. The rearrangement uses TRBV27 and TRBJ2-5, with a tentative D call TRBD1 (6 bases). This CDR3 contains 14 residues. Germline V gives CDR1 MNHEY, CDR2 SMNVEV (reference sequence). Between the trimmed V and J ends, which lost 5 bases and 4 bases, there was a span of 14 bases. Written as DNA, the CDR3 is TGTGCCAGCAGTGGGACAAGGTGGGGAGAGACCCAGTACTTC. Its protein is CASSGTRWGETQYF.

The chain has TRBV7-9 and TRBJ2-3, with TRBD1 matching over 9 bases. This CDR3 is 15 amino acids long. The germline CDR1 and CDR2 sequences are SEHNR and FQNEAQ (reference sequence). Trimming at V came to 5 bases and at J to 0 bases, leaving 3 bases not matched to a gene. This CDR3 is CASSRTGESTDTQYF. The CDR3 coding sequence is TGTGCCAGCAGCCGGACAGGGGAGAGCACAGATACGCAGTATTTT.

The V and J genes are TRBV14 and TRBJ2-2; possible D gene TRBD2, 6 bases. Germline lookup yields CDR1 SGHDN and CDR2 FVKESK. V lost 0 bases, J lost 1 base, and 12 bases lay in between. CDR3 size: 17 residues. The CDR3 sequence is CASSQDAGIRNTGELFF. The CDR3 coding sequence is TGTGCCAGCAGCCAAGATGCGGGGATTCGGAACACCGGGGAGCTGTTTTTT.

The V gene is TRBV19, the J gene TRBJ1-1; 8 bases map to TRBD1. The ends lost 9 bases at V and 4 bases at J; junction bases unmatched: 10. The CDR3 spans 14 residues. The germline V gene encodes CDR1 LNHDA and CDR2 SQIVND (reference sequence). The CDR3 sequence is CASFDRGQGTEAFF. The DNA for the CDR3 is TGTGCCAGCTTTGACAGGGGTCAGGGCACTGAAGCTTTCTTT. The full variable domain, in which reference TRBV19 and TRBJ1-1 provide the parts outside the CDR3, is DGGITQSPKYLFRKEGQNVTLSCEQNLNHDAMYWYRQDPGQGLRLIYYSQIVNDFQKGDIAEGYSVSREKKESFPLTVTSAQKNPTAFYLCASFDRGQGTEAFFGQGTRLTVV.

The chain recombines TRBV14 with TRBJ2-1; TRBD2 agrees at 16 bases. V shed 4 bases and J 6 bases; nucleotides not matched to a gene: 9. Germline CDR1 and CDR2: SGHDN and FVKESK. The CDR3 loop spans 18 amino acids. In DNA, the CDR3 is TGTGCCAGCAGCCCCGTCGGGACTAGCGGGAGGGCCCTCAATGAGCAGTTCTTC. Protein product: CASSPVGTSGRALNEQFF.

The rearrangement links TRBV19 to TRBJ1-1; tentatively, D is TRBD1 (6 bases). Germline V gives CDR1 LNHDA, CDR2 SQIVND (reference sequence). The CDR3 has 16 residues. Deletions cut 6 bases from V and 1 base from J, with 18 bases between. DNA for the CDR3: TGTGCCAGTAGCGATTACGGGGAGGGGGGGAACACTGAAGCTTTCTTT. As protein: CASSDYGEGGNTEAFF.

This chain uses TRBV5-1 with TRBJ1-1, with 9 bases lining up with TRBD1. Germline V lookup: CDR1 SGHRS, CDR2 YFSETQ. The CDR3 has 14 amino acids. V was clipped by 0 bases and J by 5 bases; unmatched bases: 2. CDR3 sequence: CASSLGQGETEAFF. CDR3 in DNA: TGCGCCAGCAGCTTGGGACAGGGGGAAACTGAAGCTTTCTTT.

This chain connects TRBV7-9 to TRBJ1-2; TRBD1 aligns across 10 bases. In germline, CDR1 is SEHNR, CDR2 FQNEAQ (reference sequence). V trimming: 5 bases; J trimming: 7 bases; junction bases outside the gene matches: 10. The CDR3 contains 15 residues. The CDR3 nucleotides read TGTGCCAGCAGCGATTCCGGGACAGGGGTGGCTGGCTACACCTTC. Its protein product is CASSDSGTGVAGYTF.

The rearrangement joins TRBV7-6 to TRBJ2-5, with D uncertain. The germline gives CDR1 SGHVS, CDR2 FNYEAQ. Trimming removed 5 bases at V and 2 bases at J, with 6 bases between. There are 12 residues in the CDR3. CDR3 loop: CASSARQETQYF. CDR3 DNA: TGTGCCAGCAGCGCTAGACAAGAGACCCAGTACTTC.

This chain connects TRBV7-6 to TRBJ2-7, with D unclear. This CDR3 comprises 14 residues. CDR1 and CDR2 (germline): SGHVS, FNYEAQ. V was clipped by 2 bases and J by 2 bases, with 10 bases between them. The CDR3 spells CASSLPHRTYEQYF. The CDR3 DNA is TGTGCCAGCAGCTTACCCCACAGAACCTACGAGCAGTACTTC. Full variable domain (rest looked up from reference TRBV7-6 and TRBJ2-7): GAGVSQSPRYKVTKRGQDVALRCDPISGHVSLYWYRQALGQGPEFLTYFNYEAQQDKSGLPNDRFSAERPEGSISTLTIQRTEQRDSAMYRCASSLPHRTYEQYFGPGTRLTVT.

J is TRBJ2-4 and V is TRBV29-1, with a possible D match to TRBD1 (6 bases). With 6 bases removed from V and 3 bases from J, the gap between germline ends came to 15 bases. From germline, CDR1 is SQVTM and CDR2 ANQGSEA. CDR3 size: 14 residues. This chain's CDR3 is CSVVGTRYKNIQYF. The CDR3, as DNA: TGCAGCGTGGTCGGGACAAGGTACAAAAACATTCAGTACTTC.